The 10 T cell receptor beta chains listed next were all sequenced from one sample in a study of blood T cell repertoires in COVID-19. The assay was immunoSEQ multiplex PCR, and TCRdb's table has in-frame clones only and misses some. The sample consists of over 200,000 clones, about nine tenths of them appearing once. Sample: peripheral blood. These receptors all come from a man in his forties or fifties who had recovered from COVID-19.

The V gene is TRBV6-2 or TRBV6-3, the J gene TRBJ1-2, with D possibly being TRBD1 (5 bases). Germline CDR1 MNHEY, CDR2 SVGEGT. There are 15 residues in the CDR3. V lost 5 bases, J lost 5 bases, and 18 bases lay in between. The CDR3 DNA is TGTGCCAGCAGTCGGGACTCCGGGAAGGGATATGGCTACACCTTC. This codes for CASSRDSGKGYGYTF.

The chain has TRBV18 and TRBJ2-7, with TRBD2 matching 8 bases. With V trimmed by 3 bases and J by 2 bases, 15 bases remained unmatched. CDR1 KGHSH and CDR2 LQKENI come from the germline V gene. The CDR3 runs to 18 residues. CDR3 bases: TGTGCCAGCTCACCCTTACCCCCGGGAGGGGTTGCGACCTACGAGCAGTACTTC. Its translation: CASSPLPPGGVATYEQYF.

This clone appeared a few times. The chain joins TRBV25-1 to TRBJ2-2; no reliable D call. The CDR3 consists of 14 residues. The ends were cut back, 2 bases at V and 4 bases at J, with 8 bases in the middle. Germline V gene sequence: CDR1 MGHDK, CDR2 SYGVNS. The CDR3 reads CASSETPGTGELFF. In DNA, the CDR3 is TGTGCCAGCAGTGAAACCCCGGGCACCGGGGAGCTGTTTTTT.

The V and J genes are TRBV10-1 and TRBJ2-5; a possible D gene is TRBD2 (6 bases). The CDR3 consists of 13 residues. Germline CDR1 WNHNN, CDR2 SYGVQD (reference sequence). Deletions cut 5 bases from V and 0 bases from J, with 7 bases between. DNA for the CDR3: TGCGCCAGCAGTCGCGGGAACCAAGAGACCCAGTACTTC. The encoded protein is CASSRGNQETQYF.

The rearrangement links TRBV6-6 to TRBJ2-5, with D maybe TRBD1 (5 bases). The CDR3 runs to 15 residues. Trimming removed 4 bases at V and 3 bases at J, with 15 bases between. CDR1 and CDR2 from the germline V gene are MNHNY and SVGAGI (reference sequence). CDR3 in amino acids: CASSSQALGEETQYF. CDR3 in DNA: TGTGCCAGCAGTTCACAGGCTCTTGGGGAAGAGACCCAGTACTTC.

The rearrangement uses TRBV9 and TRBJ2-3, with 7 bases lining up with TRBD1. After removal of 0 bases from V and 7 bases from J, the junction contained 2 bases not matched to a gene. Germline CDR1 reads SGDLS; CDR2 reads YYNGEE. CDR3 length equals 13 residues. The CDR3 sequence is CASSVGQGNTQYF. Written as DNA, the CDR3 is TGTGCCAGCAGCGTAGGACAGGGCAATACGCAGTATTTT.

The gene calls are TRBV19 and TRBJ2-1, with 8 bases aligning to TRBD1. The CDR3 spans 17 residues. J was trimmed by 7 bases and V by 2 bases; bases with no gene match: 13. The germline V gene encodes CDR1 LNHDA and CDR2 SQIVND (reference sequence). The CDR3 here is CASSILGRGTGPNEQFF. The CDR3 coding sequence is TGTGCCAGTAGTATATTGGGCCGCGGGACAGGCCCTAATGAGCAGTTCTTC.

The chain recombines TRBV7-2 with TRBJ1-1, with D maybe TRBD1 (5 bases). Germline V gene sequence: CDR1 SGHTA, CDR2 FQGNSA. V was pared by 6 bases and J by 1 base, with 6 bases between. The CDR3 length is 12 residues. This chain's CDR3 is CASRGGNTEAFF. DNA for the CDR3: TGTGCCAGCAGGGGGGGGAACACTGAAGCTTTCTTT.

This clone was recorded a few times. The chain carries TRBV3-1 (or the pseudogene TRBV3-2) and TRBJ2-1; 7 nucleotides line up with TRBD2. Per the germline V gene, CDR1 is LGHDT and CDR2 is YNNKEL (reference sequence). J gave up 6 bases and V 4 bases, and 15 bases lay outside the gene matches. The CDR3 is 17 residues long. CDR3 amino acids: CASSPYGGQGLSNEQFF. The CDR3 coding sequence is TGTGCCAGCAGCCCCTACGGAGGGCAGGGACTAAGCAATGAGCAGTTCTTC.

A few counts support this clone. V gene TRBV3-1 (or the pseudogene TRBV3-2) combines with J gene TRBJ1-2; 7 nucleotides match TRBD1. J was trimmed by 6 bases and V by 4 bases; bases with no gene match: 5. Germline V gene data show CDR1 as LGHDT and CDR2 as YNNKEL (reference sequence). This CDR3 comprises 13 residues. The DNA of the CDR3 is TGTGCCAGCAGCCCCGGGACAGCGGATGGCTACACCTTC. Protein product: CASSPGTADGYTF.